This T cell receptor beta chain derives from a study of blood T cells in healthy people across ages (dated by TCRdb to between 2015 and 2016). Concerning the study at large: Template switching captured roughly one uniquely barcoded TCR beta cDNA molecule per two T cells in model experiments. Using deep sequencing normalized with unique cDNA molecular identifiers, the study measured how TCR beta repertoire diversity changes with age. Four age groups were formed from the donors: young (average 16 years), middle-aged (around 40), aged (about 68) and long-lived (approximately 78). Donors of different ages were randomly distributed across sequencing lanes to avoid experimental bias. The study analyzed two additional independent replicas of 1 million unique cDNA reads from the same blood draw for two donors, one aged 18 to 30 and one aged 80 or older.

This clonotype appeared a few times. The clone's antigen remains unknown. No base-level quality is on record; no much larger clone is a single base apart. The donors were roughly 40 Caucasian individuals from Russia, aged 6 to 90 years, who were systemically healthy. Each donor gave about 9.8 milliliters of peripheral blood, drawn into EDTA-treated Vacutainer tubes. Ficoll-Paque density-gradient centrifugation was used to isolate PBMCs, with at least 6.5 million obtained per sample. Total RNA was extracted from PBMCs with Trizol reagent, with at least 5.5 micrograms obtained per sample. For every donor, flow cytometry on a PBMC aliquot measured the percentage of naive CD45RAhigh/CD27high T cells. Spanning cysteine to phenylalanine, the CDR3 consists of 13 amino acids. Just CDR3 DNA is preserved here, 39 bases in frame from base 1. V is cut by 3 bases and J by 1 base, and the space between the germline ends is 6 bases. Taken from the germline V gene, the CDR1 and CDR2 loops are SGHDN and FVKESK.

Libraries were prepared through 5' RACE. Sequenced on an Illumina HiSeq 2500. A second PCR of roughly 6 to 12 cycles was performed with a sample-barcoded 5' primer and a J-beta primer mix. Each TCR beta cDNA molecule received a unique molecular identifier from a template-switch 5' adaptor carrying 12 random nucleotides. Each sample yielded at least 2.5 million CDR3-containing paired-end reads. All of the RNA was converted into first-strand cDNA using the Mint cDNA synthesis kit, with a TRBC-specific oligonucleotide serving as the primer. All cDNA was treated with uracil-DNA glycosylase and then went through a first 18-cycle PCR with the universal primers M1SS and BC2_uni_R. The authors processed their data as follows. For normalization, 1 million high-quality reads, each with a distinct molecular identifier, were randomly selected from each sample. Reads with shared molecular identifiers were discarded instead of being binned into consensus sequences. MiTCR, set to a Q25 quality threshold and the strictest error-elimination algorithm, was used for CDR3 identification, clonotype clustering and error correction. Lower-bound total TCR beta diversity was estimated with a nonparametric unseen species model using Euler transformation. The raw public data were reprocessed by TCRdb itself: fastp quality trimming at Q25, MiXCR clonotype calling, in-frame beta chains only. Every entry covers one CDR3 protein and lists the most common genes and DNA from its rows. The V and J calls were not made by the authors but by TCRdb's processing. The sample records 700,000 to 800,000 distinct CDR3 sequences, 35% to 45% of which are singletons. The ten most abundant clones make up less than 25% of the sample.

What the study reported, not specific to this receptor: Bulk unsorted PBMC profiling prevented conclusive comparison of naive and antigen-experienced compartments. The percentage of naive T cells measured by flow cytometry correlated strongly with observed TCR beta diversity. Estimates of total diversity from one million sequenced T cells were regarded as lower bounds and underestimates. Donor CMV infection status was unknown, potentially confounding age-related changes in expanded clonotypes. The long-lived group showed more naive CD4+ T cells, fewer expanded clones and increased TCR diversity than the aged group, suggesting age selection. Observed TCR beta diversity per million T cells fell roughly linearly with age, and a significant reduction was already apparent by age roughly 41.

Sequencing was done on a sample of blood. The chain links TRBV14 with TRBJ1-1, with no confident D gene call. This clonotype originated in an older woman in good health. The CDR3 protein sequence reads: CASSHYGNTEAFF. The nucleotide sequence reads TGTGCCAGCAGCCACTACGGGAACACTGAAGCTTTCTTT. Joined to the reference TRBV14 and TRBJ1-1 proteins, this CDR3 gives the full variable domain: EAGVTQFPSHSVIEKGQTVTLRCDPISGHDNLYWYRRVMGKEIKFLLHFVKESKQDESGMPNNRFLAERTGGTYSTLKVQPAELEDSGVYFCASSHYGNTEAFFGQGTRLTVV.